This T cell receptor (beta chain) was recorded in a study of cytomegalovirus exposure and HLA in healthy donors. Study results and caveats: The study listed approximately 170 cytomegalovirus-associated TCR beta chains.

As regards this clone: What it binds is not known.

The donors were part of the validation cohort of over a hundred subjects. That cohort was separate from the first cohort, which comprised about 670 subjects. Germline CDR1 is SGHNT and CDR2 is YENEEA. Trimming removed 1 base at V and 2 bases at J, with 13 bases between. The CDR3 covers 16 residues. TCRdb's copy holds only in-frame clones and misses some; the assay was immunoSEQ multiplex PCR. The sample lists some 180,000 clones, around nine tenths seen once, with 7.2% in the top ten. This clonotype originated in a man aged 25-45 years in good health and CMV-seropositive. The material sequenced was PBMCs. The genes are TRBV11-3 and TRBJ2-3; D is possibly TRBD2 (7 bases). This CDR3 is CASSLVGGQFTDTQYF. In nucleotides, the CDR3 is TGTGCCAGCAGCTTAGTCGGGGGGCAGTTCACAGATACGCAGTATTTT.